The source of this TCR beta chain is a study of CD8+CD57+ T cells in acquired aplastic anemia. Study-level background: When averaged, DNA from sorted CD4+ and CD8+ cells came to approximately 3 ug. Among healthy donors, CD4+ cells averaged about 11 million reads. Study-level points and caveats: Researchers report that around 31 CD8+ CDR3 sequences appeared in both patients and controls. Between the patient and control groups, CD8+ Simpson's diversity did not differ significantly.

The template for TCR beta VDJ and CDR3 sequence profiling was genomic DNA. Using its own MiXCR run on the reads, TCRdb lists one record per CDR3 protein. The sample holds hundreds of thousands of distinct CDR3 sequences; approximately 70% are singletons and the top ten take 3.5% to 4.5%. This clonotype occurred once. The antigen remains unidentified. Sequence at one end of the junction differs from germline and may be a read error. The V gene's germline CDR1 is SSHAT and CDR2 FNYEAQ (reference sequence). This CDR3 contains 15 residues. This chain links TRBV7-7 with TRBJ1-6, with D maybe TRBD1 (5 bases). The source is a human donor in good health, serving as a control. Sample: sorted CD4+, CD8+, or CD8+CD57+ T cells (not recorded which) from PBMCs. CDR3 DNA sequence: TGTGCTAGCAGCTTAGAGGGGAGAGGGACCTACGAGCAGCACTTT. Amino acid sequence: CASSLEGRGTYEQHF.